One and the same sample provided the 3 T cell receptor beta chains below, sequenced in a study of tumor-infiltrating lymphocytes in primary liver carcinoma. Unsorted whole blood supplied the blood RNA, and germline DNA was isolated too. TCR beta cDNA was made from approximately 500 ng total RNA with a constant-region primer. Employing slightly modified ARM-PCR, three nested multiplex PCR rounds were run, and these gave rise to the TCR beta libraries. For around 11 cycles apiece, the opening two PCR rounds ran with TRBV1-TRBV30 forward primers and a C-beta reverse primer. TCRdb re-called the multiplex PCR reads with MiXCR, one entry per CDR3 protein. Counted here are fewer than 400,000 distinct CDR3 sequences, about 60% occurring once; the ten biggest clones make up more than 8.5%. The sequencing sample was made of peripheral blood. These receptors came from a man between 35 and 55 years old with primary liver carcinoma and hepatitis B virus infection.

In this sample, this clonotype turned up many times. CDR3 DNA: TGTGCCAGCGAAAGTCAGGAAGTTAATTCACCCCTCCACTTT. As protein: CASESQEVNSPLHF. This chain joins TRBV6-2 or TRBV6-3 and TRBJ1-6, with no clear D. This CDR3 has 14 amino acids. The V gene's germline CDR1 is MNHEY and CDR2 SVGEGT. Trimming shortened V by 8 bases and J by 6 bases, and 14 bases separated the two germline ends.

This clonotype was seen many times. J is TRBJ2-2 and V is TRBV6-1; 12 bases fit TRBD2. This CDR3 is 16 amino acids long. In germline, CDR1 is MNHNS, CDR2 SASEGT. V lost 5 bases to trimming and J lost 4 bases; unmatched junction nucleotides: 5. This CDR3 reads CASSLTSGRSTGELFF. The CDR3 coding sequence is TGTGCCAGCAGTCTGACTAGCGGGAGAAGCACCGGGGAGCTGTTTTTT.

This clonotype was counted at least ten times. V usage is TRBV6-2 or TRBV6-3 and J usage is TRBJ2-3; 11 nucleotides line up with TRBD2. The CDR3 is 15 residues long. V lost 5 bases and J lost 6; bases outside the gene matches: 7. Per the germline V gene, CDR1 is MNHEY and CDR2 is SVGEGT. In nucleotides, the CDR3 is TGTGCCAGCAGTCAACTAGCGGGAGTTCCGGATACGCAGTATTTT. It encodes CASSQLAGVPDTQYF.